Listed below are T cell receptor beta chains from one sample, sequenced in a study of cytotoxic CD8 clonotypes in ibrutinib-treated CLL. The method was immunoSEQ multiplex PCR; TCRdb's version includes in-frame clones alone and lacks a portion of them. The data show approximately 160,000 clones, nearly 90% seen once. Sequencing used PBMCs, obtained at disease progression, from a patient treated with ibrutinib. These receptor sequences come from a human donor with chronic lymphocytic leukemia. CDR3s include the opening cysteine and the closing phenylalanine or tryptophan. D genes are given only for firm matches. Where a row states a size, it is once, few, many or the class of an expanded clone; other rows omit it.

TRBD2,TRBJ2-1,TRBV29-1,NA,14,TGCAGCGGGCGGACTAGCGGTTCCTACAATGAGCAGTTCTTC,CSGRTSGSYNEQFF
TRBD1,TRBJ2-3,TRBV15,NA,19,TGTGCCACCAGCAGAGACCCCTTTGTGGGACAGGGGGACACAGATACGCAGTATTTT,CATSRDPFVGQGDTDTQYF
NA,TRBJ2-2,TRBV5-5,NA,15,TGTGCCAGCAGCTTGTGGGGAGAGGACACCGGGGAGCTGTTTTTT,CASSLWGEDTGELFF
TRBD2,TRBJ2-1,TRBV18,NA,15,TGTGCCAGCTCTCCCACCCTAGCGGGAATGAATGAGCAGTTCTTC,CASSPTLAGMNEQFF
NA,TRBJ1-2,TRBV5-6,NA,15,TGTGCCAGCAGCCTAAGACAGATTAGGAGGTATGGCTACACCTTC,CASSLRQIRRYGYTF
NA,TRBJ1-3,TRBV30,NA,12,TGTGCCTGGAGGCTCTCTGGAAACACCATATATTTT,CAWRLSGNTIYF
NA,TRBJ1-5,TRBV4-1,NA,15,TGCGCCAGCAGCCAACTTTACAGTAGCAATCAGCCCCAGCATTTT,CASSQLYSSNQPQHF
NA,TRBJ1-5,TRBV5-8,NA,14,TGTGCCAGCAGCTTTGGGCAGTATCATCAGCCCCAGCATTTT,CASSFGQYHQPQHF
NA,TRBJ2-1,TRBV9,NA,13,TGTGCCAGCAGCCCAGATGGCGACAATGAGCAGTTCTTC,CASSPDGDNEQFF
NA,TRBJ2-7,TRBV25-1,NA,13,TGTGCCAGCACCGGGACCCCCCTGGAGGAGCAGTACTTC,CASTGTPLEEQYF
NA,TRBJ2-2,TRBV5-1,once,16,TGCGCCAGCAGCGTCGGGACATCCAGGCCCACCGGGGAGCTGTTTTTT,CASSVGTSRPTGELFF
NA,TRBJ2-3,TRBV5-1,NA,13,TGCGCCAGCAGCTTGGGCCGCACAGATACGCAGTATTTT,CASSLGRTDTQYF
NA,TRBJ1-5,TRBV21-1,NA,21,TGTGCCAGCAGCAAAGTCCTCGGTGCCTTAGGGACAGAAGAACGCAATCAGCCCCAGCATTTT,CASSKVLGALGTEERNQPQHF
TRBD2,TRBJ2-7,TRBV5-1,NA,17,TGCGCCAGCAGCTCCCACCCGACTAGCGCGAGCTCCTACGAGCAGTACTTC,CASSSHPTSASSYEQYF
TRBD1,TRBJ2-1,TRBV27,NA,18,TGTGCCAGCAGTTTATCGTTGGGGACAGGGGGATCCTACAATGAGCAGTTCTTC,CASSLSLGTGGSYNEQFF
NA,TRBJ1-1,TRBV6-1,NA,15,TGTGCCAGCAGTGAACCGGGATCAGTGAACACTGAAGCTTTCTTT,CASSEPGSVNTEAFF
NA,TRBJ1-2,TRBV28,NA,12,TGTGCCAGCACGGAAGGTAACTATGGCTACACCTTC,CASTEGNYGYTF
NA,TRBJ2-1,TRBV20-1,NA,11,TGCAGTGCTTCCAGCGTCAATGAGCAGTTCTTC,CSASSVNEQFF